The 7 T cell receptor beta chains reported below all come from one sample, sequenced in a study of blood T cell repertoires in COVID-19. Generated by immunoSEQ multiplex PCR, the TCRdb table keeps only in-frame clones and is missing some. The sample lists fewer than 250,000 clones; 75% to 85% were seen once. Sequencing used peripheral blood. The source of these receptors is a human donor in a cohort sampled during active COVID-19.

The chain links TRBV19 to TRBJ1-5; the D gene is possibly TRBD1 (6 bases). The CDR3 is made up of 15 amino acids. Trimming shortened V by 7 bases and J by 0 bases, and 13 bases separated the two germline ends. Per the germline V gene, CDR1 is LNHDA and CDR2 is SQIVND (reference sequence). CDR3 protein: CASIGQQGSNQPQHF. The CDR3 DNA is TGTGCCAGTATCGGGCAACAGGGTAGCAATCAGCCCCAGCATTTT.

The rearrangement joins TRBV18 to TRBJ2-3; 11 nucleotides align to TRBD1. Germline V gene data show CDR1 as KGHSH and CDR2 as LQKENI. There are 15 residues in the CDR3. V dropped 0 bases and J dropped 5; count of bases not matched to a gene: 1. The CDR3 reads CASSPPGQGGDTQYF. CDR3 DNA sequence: TGTGCCAGCTCACCACCGGGACAGGGGGGAGATACGCAGTATTTT.

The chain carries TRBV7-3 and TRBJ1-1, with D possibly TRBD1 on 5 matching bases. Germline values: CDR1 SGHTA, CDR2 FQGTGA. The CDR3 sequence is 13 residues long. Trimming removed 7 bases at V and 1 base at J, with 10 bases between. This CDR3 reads CASNQGRNTEAFF. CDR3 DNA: TGTGCCAGCAACCAGGGAAGGAACACTGAAGCTTTCTTT.

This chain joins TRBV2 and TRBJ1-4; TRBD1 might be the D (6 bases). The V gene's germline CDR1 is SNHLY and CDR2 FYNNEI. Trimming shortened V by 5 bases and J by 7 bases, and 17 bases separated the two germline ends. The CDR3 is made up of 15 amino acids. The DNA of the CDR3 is TGTGCCAGCAGTAGGGACATCCCAAAAACTGAAAAACTGTTTTTT. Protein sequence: CASSRDIPKTEKLFF.

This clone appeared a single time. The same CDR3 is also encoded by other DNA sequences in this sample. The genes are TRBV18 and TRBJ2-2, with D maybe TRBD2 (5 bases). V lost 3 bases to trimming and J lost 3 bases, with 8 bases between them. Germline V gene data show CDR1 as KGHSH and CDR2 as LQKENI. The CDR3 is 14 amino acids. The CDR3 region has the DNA TGTGCCAGCTCACCGCCCGGGGACACCGGGGAGCTGTTTTTT. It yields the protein CASSPPGDTGELFF.

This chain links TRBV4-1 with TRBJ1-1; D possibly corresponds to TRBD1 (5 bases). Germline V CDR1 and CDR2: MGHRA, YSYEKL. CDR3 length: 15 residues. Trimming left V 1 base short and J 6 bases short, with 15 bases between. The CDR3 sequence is CASSQAVRQGPEAFF. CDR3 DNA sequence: TGCGCCAGCAGCCAAGCCGTCCGGCAGGGTCCTGAAGCTTTCTTT.

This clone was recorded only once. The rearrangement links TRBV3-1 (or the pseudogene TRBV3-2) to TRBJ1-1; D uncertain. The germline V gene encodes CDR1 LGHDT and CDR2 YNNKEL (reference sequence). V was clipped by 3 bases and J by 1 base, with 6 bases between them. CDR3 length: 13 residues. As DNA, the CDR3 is TGTGCCAGCAGCCAGTCAGGGAACACTGAAGCTTTCTTT. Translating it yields CASSQSGNTEAFF.